Below, 10 T cell receptor beta chains from the same sample are listed, as sequenced in a study of prognosis after radiotherapy for stage I lung cancer. The genomic DNA TCR beta CDR3 region underwent two rounds of multiplex PCR. Primers specific to each TRBV and TRBJ gene drove first-round PCR. TCRdb fed the multiplex PCR reads into MiXCR, producing one record per CDR3 protein. The sample has roughly 29,000 distinct CDR3 sequences, around 30% seen once; the top ten hold 9.5% to 13%. The starting material was PBMCs, obtained before or after stereotactic body radiation therapy (not recorded which). All receptors come from a donor aged 50 or older with non-small cell lung cancer.

The chain is built from TRBV6-5 and TRBJ1-2; no reliable D call. The V gene's germline CDR1 is MNHEY and CDR2 SVGAGI. Trimming removed 2 bases at V and 8 bases at J, with 15 bases between. This CDR3 comprises 14 residues. Here the CDR3 DNA reads TGTGCCAGCAGTTACGGCTTGTTCTCTGAAGGCTACACCTTC. Its protein is CASSYGLFSEGYTF.

The chain couples TRBV5-1 to TRBJ2-3; TRBD1 matches 11 bases. This CDR3 has 17 residues. Germline values: CDR1 SGHRS, CDR2 YFSETQ. Trimming cost V 5 bases and J 0 bases; bases outside gene matches: 8. In DNA, the CDR3 is TGCGCCAGCAGAGGGACAGGGGGTCTAAGTAGCACAGATACGCAGTATTTT. Its protein is CASRGTGGLSSTDTQYF.

At least ten counts were recorded for this clonotype. The rearrangement joins TRBV18 to TRBJ2-5; TRBD2 agrees at 7 bases. The CDR3 has 16 residues. Trimming at V came to 0 bases and at J to 5 bases, leaving 9 bases not matched to a gene. Germline V CDR1 and CDR2: KGHSH, LQKENI. For the CDR3, the DNA is TGTGCCAGCTCACCACCGCATTTGACTAGCTTGGAGACCCAGTACTTC. Its translation is CASSPPHLTSLETQYF.

Many counts were recorded for this clonotype. This rearrangement joins TRBV19 to TRBJ1-3, with 8 bases lining up with TRBD1. CDR1 and CDR2 (germline): LNHDA, SQIVND (reference sequence). J was trimmed by 2 bases and V by 10 bases; bases with no gene match: 7. CDR3 size: 14 residues. CDR3 coding DNA: TGTGCCACCCGACAGGGGCAGACTGGAAACACCATATATTTT. Translated, it gives CATRQGQTGNTIYF.

This clonotype was found many times. This sequence joins TRBV5-8 and TRBJ2-1; tentatively, D is TRBD2 (6 bases). CDR1 is SGHTS and CDR2 is YDEGEE in the germline V gene. The CDR3 extends over 15 amino acids. V gave up 4 bases and J gave up 7 bases, with 18 bases separating them. As DNA, the CDR3 is TGTGCCAGCAGCCGGGGACTCTCCTTAGTGAATGAGCAGTTCTTC. This encodes CASSRGLSLVNEQFF.

The rearrangement joins TRBV9 to TRBJ2-3; a possible D gene is TRBD2 (6 bases). Germline values: CDR1 SGDLS, CDR2 YYNGEE. The CDR3 has 18 amino acids. Between the trimmed V and J ends, which lost 1 base and 0 bases, there was a span of 18 bases. CDR3 amino acids: CASSVQLTGAGSTDTQYF. In DNA, the CDR3 is TGTGCCAGCAGCGTACAACTTACAGGAGCGGGTAGCACAGATACGCAGTATTTT.

This clonotype was counted once. This rearrangement joins TRBV7-2 to TRBJ1-2; D gene unclear. The CDR3 length is 13 residues. Trimming removed 2 bases at V and 2 bases at J, with 6 bases between. Per the germline V gene, CDR1 is SGHTA and CDR2 is FQGNSA. The CDR3 DNA follows: TGTGCCAGCAGCTTATACGAGAACTATGGCTACACCTTC. This sequence encodes CASSLYENYGYTF.

This clonotype has ten or more counts. The junction does not match germline at one end; this may be a read error. The V call is TRBV27, the J call TRBJ2-7; possible D gene TRBD2, 6 bases. The germline gives CDR1 MNHEY, CDR2 SMNVEV (reference sequence). CDR3 length: 14 amino acids. The CDR3 DNA sequence: TGTGCCAGCAGTTTATTCCGTGGGGCGGGGACTTGGGACTTC. Its translation is CASSLFRGAGTWDF.

On this clonotype itself: A much bigger clone sits one base away, suggesting this may be a read error. The rearrangement joins TRBV18 to TRBJ2-5; D is tentatively TRBD1 or TRBD2 (5 bases each). The J call is uncertain, as TRBJ2-1 better fits the DNA end. CDR3 size: 14 residues. Germline CDR1 KGHSH, CDR2 LQKENI. The DNA of the CDR3 is TGTGCCAGCTCACCGGGGACGACCCAAGAGACCCAGTTCTTC. This encodes CASSPGTTQETQFF.

This clonotype was found a few times. The junction departs from the called germline gene at one end, perhaps through a read error. V gene TRBV2 combines with J gene TRBJ2-7, with 12 nucleotides matching TRBD1. The CDR3 consists of 17 residues. Germline V lookup: CDR1 SNHLY, CDR2 FYNNEI. The CDR3 DNA is TGTGCCAGCAGTGGGGACAGGGGGCGATCAAACTTCTACGAGCAGTACTTT. It translates to CASSGDRGRSNFYEQYF. The complete variable domain, with remaining parts taken from reference TRBV2 and TRBJ2-7, reads EPEVTQTPSHQVTQMGQEVILRCVPISNHLYFYWYRQILGQKVEFLVSFYNNEISEKSEIFDDQFSVERPDGSNFTLKIRSTKLEDSAMYFCASSGDRGRSNFYEQYFGPGTRLTVT.